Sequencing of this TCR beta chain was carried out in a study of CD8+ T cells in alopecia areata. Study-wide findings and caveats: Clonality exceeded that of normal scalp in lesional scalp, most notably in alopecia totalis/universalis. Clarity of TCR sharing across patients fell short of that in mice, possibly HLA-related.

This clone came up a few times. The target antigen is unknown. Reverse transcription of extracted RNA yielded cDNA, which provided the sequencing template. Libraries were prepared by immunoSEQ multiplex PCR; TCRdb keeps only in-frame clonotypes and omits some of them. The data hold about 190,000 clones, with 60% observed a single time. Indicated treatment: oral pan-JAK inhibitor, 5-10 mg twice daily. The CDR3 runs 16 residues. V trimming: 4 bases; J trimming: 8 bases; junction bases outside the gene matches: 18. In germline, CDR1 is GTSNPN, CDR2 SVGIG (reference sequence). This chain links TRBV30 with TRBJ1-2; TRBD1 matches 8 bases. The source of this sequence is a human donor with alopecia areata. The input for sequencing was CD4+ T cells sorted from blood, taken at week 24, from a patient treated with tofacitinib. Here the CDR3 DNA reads TGTGCCTGGACTACCATGGACAGGGAGGAGGTCTTAGGCTACACCTTC. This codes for CAWTTMDREEVLGYTF.